This is a list of T cell receptor beta chains from one sample in a study of shared clonotypes between healthy human individuals. Only in-frame clones appear in the TCRdb table, and some are missing; sequencing was by immunoSEQ multiplex PCR. The sample lists roughly 650,000 clones; roughly 96% were seen once. The sequencing input was naive CD8+ T cells sorted from blood. Source of these receptors: a woman in her twenties or thirties in good health. CDR3s include the opening cysteine and the closing phenylalanine or tryptophan. The D gene is left open where the match is weak. Only part of the rows carry a size: once, few, many, or a class if the clone is expanded.

.,TRBJ2-7,TRBD2,TRBV6-5,TGTGCCAGCAGGAATAGCGGGGCCAACTACGAGCAGTACTTC,CASRNSGANYEQYF
.,TRBJ2-4,TRBD1,TRBV6-6,TGTGCCAGCATGAGAGGACAGGCCCCTTCAGACATTCAGTACTTC,CASMRGQAPSDIQYF
.,TRBJ2-2,.,TRBV12-5,TGTGCTAGTGGCAGCGGTCTCGGGAGTACCGGGGAGCTGTTTTTT,CASGSGLGSTGELFF
.,TRBJ2-1,.,TRBV2,TGTGCCAGCAGTGAAACGGGACTCTTCTATGAGCAGTTCTTC,CASSETGLFYEQFF
.,TRBJ2-7,.,TRBV6-5,TGTGCCAGCAGTAGGGGCGACCGGCGAGAGCAGTACTTC,CASSRGDRREQYF
.,TRBJ2-1,.,TRBV9,TGTGCCAGCAGCGCCCCCGCAGGCGGGATCTACAATGAGCAGTTCTTC,CASSAPAGGIYNEQFF
.,TRBJ1-3,.,TRBV14,TGTGCCAGCAGCGGAGGACAGTCCCAATCTGGAAACACCATATATTTT,CASSGGQSQSGNTIYF
.,TRBJ2-7,TRBD2,TRBV2,TGTGCCAGCAGTGGGATAGGACTAGCGGGATACTACGAGCAGTACTTC,CASSGIGLAGYYEQYF
.,TRBJ2-2,.,TRBV28,TGTGCCAGCAGGCAGGTTGGCGGGGAGCTGTTTTTT,CASRQVGGELFF
once,TRBJ1-1,.,TRBV6-5,TGTGCCAGCAGTTACTCTGCACAGGGCACTGAAGCTTTCTTT,CASSYSAQGTEAFF
once,TRBJ2-1,TRBD2,TRBV28,TGTGCCACCAATAGCGGGGTTAACTCCTACAATGAGCAGTTCTTC,CATNSGVNSYNEQFF
.,TRBJ2-5,.,TRBV7-9,TGTGCCAGCAGCTCTGGAGGGGAGGAGACCCAGTACTTC,CASSSGGEETQYF
.,TRBJ2-5,TRBD2,TRBV5-3,TGTGCCAGAAGCCTATGGACTAGCGGGGGGGAGACCCAGTACTTC,CARSLWTSGGETQYF
.,TRBJ2-7,.,TRBV21-1,TGTGCCAGTCGACCGATTGTCTACGAGCAGTACTTC,CASRPIVYEQYF
.,TRBJ1-2,TRBD1,TRBV7-3,TGTGCCAGCAGCTCCGGACAGGGGGGCCCCTATGGCTACACCTTC,CASSSGQGGPYGYTF
once,TRBJ2-1,TRBD2,TRBV7-2,TGTGCCAGCAGCTCCAGGACCGGGACTAGCGGGAGTAATGAGCAGTTCTTC,CASSSRTGTSGSNEQFF
.,TRBJ2-1,.,TRBV28,TGTGCCAGCAGCCTAATCTCCTACAATGAGCAGTTCTTC,CASSLISYNEQFF
few,TRBJ1-1,.,TRBV2,TGTGCCAGCAGACGCACGGGGAACACTGAAGCTTTCTTT,CASRRTGNTEAFF
.,TRBJ2-2,TRBD2,TRBV7-2,TGTGCCAGCAGCCCCTACCCCGGGACTAGCTTGATCACCGGGGAGCTGTTTTTT,CASSPYPGTSLITGELFF
.,TRBJ1-1,.,TRBV4-1,TGCGCCAGCAGCCAGCGGGGGGCGATGAACACTGAAGCTTTCTTT,CASSQRGAMNTEAFF
.,TRBJ2-3,TRBD2,TRBV27,TGTGCCAGCAGTTTACGTGAGGGAGGGGATACGCAGTATTTT,CASSLREGGDTQYF
.,TRBJ1-1,.,TRBV5-1,TGCGCCAGCAGCCCGGTTGGGCCATCAAACACTGAAGCTTTCTTT,CASSPVGPSNTEAFF
.,TRBJ2-7,TRBD2,TRBV5-1,TGCGCCAGCAGATTTAGCGGGTCTTACGAGCAGTACTTC,CASRFSGSYEQYF
.,TRBJ2-2,TRBD2,TRBV9,TGTGCCAGCAGCGTACCCAAACTAGCGGGGAACACCGGGGAGCTGTTTTTT,CASSVPKLAGNTGELFF
.,TRBJ2-4,.,TRBV6-5,TGTGCCAGCAGTCCCCAGACTATAGCCAAAAACATTCAGTACTTC,CASSPQTIAKNIQYF
.,TRBJ1-4,.,TRBV5-4,TGTGCCAGCAGCTTGACTGATGCAACTAATGAAAAACTGTTTTTT,CASSLTDATNEKLFF
.,TRBJ1-3,.,TRBV10-2,TGCGCCAGCAGTGGGGGGTTTGCTTCCCGGAACACCATATATTTT,CASSGGFASRNTIYF
.,TRBJ2-7,.,TRBV5-1,TGCGCCAGCAGCTTGGAAAGCGAGCAGTACTTC,CASSLESEQYF